This TCR beta chain was sequenced in a study of response to subunit inactivated influenza vaccine. Study results and caveats: There was a suggestion from the authors that each seasonal influenza vaccination recruits few new T cells.

The CDR3 contains 18 residues. V trimming: 4 bases; J trimming: 4 bases; junction bases outside the gene matches: 13. Germline-derived CDR1 and CDR2 are LGHNA and YNFKEQ. Regarding this clonotype: No antigen is known for it.

TCRdb re-analysed the RT-PCR reads in MiXCR, keeping a single row per CDR3 protein. The sample records around 760,000 distinct CDR3 sequences, approximately 15% being singletons. The sample in question was PBMCs from blood, obtained 14 days before vaccination. This clonotype originated in a man over 45 who received an inactivated influenza vaccine. The chain recombines TRBV4-2 with TRBJ2-1; 10 nucleotides match TRBD1. CDR3 coding DNA: TGTGCCAGCAGCCCCGGGACAGGGGCCGGGGCGCGATACAATGAGCAGTTCTTC. It specifies CASSPGTGAGARYNEQFF.